This T cell receptor beta chain was retrieved from a study of blood T cell repertoires in COVID-19. The assay was immunoSEQ multiplex PCR, and TCRdb's table has in-frame clones only and misses some. The table records some 73,000 clones, around 83% of them present only once. The CDR3 runs 13 residues. Germline-derived CDR1 and CDR2 are MNHNS and SASEGT. V lost 2 bases and J 4 bases, leaving 6 bases between the germline ends. The chain combines TRBV6-1 with TRBJ1-5; D may be TRBD1 (5 bases). This sequence was found in a woman at least 80 years old with active or convalescent COVID-19. The sequencing input was peripheral blood. The CDR3 loop is CASSERGNQPQHF. CDR3 nucleotides: TGTGCCAGCAGTGAAAGGGGAAATCAGCCCCAGCATTTT.